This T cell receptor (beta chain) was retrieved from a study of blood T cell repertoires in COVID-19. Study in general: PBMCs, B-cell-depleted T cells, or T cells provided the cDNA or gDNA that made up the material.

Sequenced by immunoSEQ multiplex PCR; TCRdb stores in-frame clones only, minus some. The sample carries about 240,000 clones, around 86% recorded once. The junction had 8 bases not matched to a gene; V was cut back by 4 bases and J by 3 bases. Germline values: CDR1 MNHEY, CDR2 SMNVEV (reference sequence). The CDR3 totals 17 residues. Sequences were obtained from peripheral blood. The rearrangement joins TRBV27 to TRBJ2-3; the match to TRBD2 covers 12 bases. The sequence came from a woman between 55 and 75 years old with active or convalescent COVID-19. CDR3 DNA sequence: TGTGCCAGCAGTTCTCTAGCGGGGGGGCTGGGTACAGATACGCAGTATTTT. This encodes CASSSLAGGLGTDTQYF.